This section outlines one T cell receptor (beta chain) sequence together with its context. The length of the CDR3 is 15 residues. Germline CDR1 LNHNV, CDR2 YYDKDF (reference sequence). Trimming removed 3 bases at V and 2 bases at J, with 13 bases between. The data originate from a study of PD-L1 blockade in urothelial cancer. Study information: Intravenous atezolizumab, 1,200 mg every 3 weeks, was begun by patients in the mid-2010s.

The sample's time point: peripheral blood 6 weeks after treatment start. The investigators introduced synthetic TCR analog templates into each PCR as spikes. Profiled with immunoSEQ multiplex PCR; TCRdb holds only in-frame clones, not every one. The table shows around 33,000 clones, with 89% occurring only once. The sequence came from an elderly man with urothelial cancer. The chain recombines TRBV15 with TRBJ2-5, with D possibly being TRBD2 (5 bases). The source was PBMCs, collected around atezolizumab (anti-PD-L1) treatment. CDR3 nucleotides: TGTGCCACCAGCAGGCCGAGGAGACTACAAGAGACCCAGTACTTC. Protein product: CATSRPRRLQETQYF.